Only one count was recorded for the clone carrying this TCR beta chain. As yet, its antigen is unknown. The PCR ran on 60 Vbeta and 13 Jbeta primers. The method was immunoSEQ multiplex PCR; TCRdb's version includes in-frame clones alone and lacks a portion of them. The top ten hold around 1.8% of the sample, which has approximately 140,000 clones, 60% to 85% seen once. The data were taken from a study of cytomegalovirus exposure and HLA in healthy donors. Background on the study: Membership in the Caucasian-associated ancestry cluster was found for 65% to 85% of 300 to 500 genotyped donors.

The study's findings and limits: Prior analysis indicated that the majority of TCR beta V segments exhibited productivity approximately 87% or approximately 30% of the time. Later analysis associated a missense DCLRE1C variant with TCR beta V- and J-gene trimming. The investigators catalogued 164 TCR beta chains as cytomegalovirus-associated.

CDR1 and CDR2 from the germline V gene are SQVTM and ANQGSEA. CDR3 length: 15 amino acids. V was pared by 4 bases and J by 5 bases, with 9 bases of the junction left unmatched. Source material: PBMCs. The V gene is TRBV29-1, the J gene TRBJ2-2; TRBD1 agrees at 8 bases. This receptor was obtained from a woman in her forties in good health and CMV-seronegative. The CDR3, as DNA: TGCAGCGTTGTCCAGGGGGCTAGAGGGACCGGGGAGCTGTTTTTT. It translates to CSVVQGARGTGELFF.